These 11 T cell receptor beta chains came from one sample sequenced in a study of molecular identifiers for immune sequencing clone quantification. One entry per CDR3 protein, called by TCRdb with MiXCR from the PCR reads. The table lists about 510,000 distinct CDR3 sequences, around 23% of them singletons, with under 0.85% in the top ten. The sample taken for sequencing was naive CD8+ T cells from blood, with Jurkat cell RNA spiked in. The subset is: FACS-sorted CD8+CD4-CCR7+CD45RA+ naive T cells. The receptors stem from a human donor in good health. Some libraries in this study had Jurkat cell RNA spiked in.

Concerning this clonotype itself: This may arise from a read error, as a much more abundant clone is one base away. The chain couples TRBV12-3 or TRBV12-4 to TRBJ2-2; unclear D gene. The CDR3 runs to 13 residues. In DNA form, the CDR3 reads TGTGCCGGCAGCCATCGTCCGAGCGGGGAGCTGTTTTTT. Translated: CAGSHRPSGELFF.

For the CDR3, the DNA is TGCGCCAGCAGCTTGCATAGCGGTAGTGAGCAGTTCTTC. This translates into CASSLHSGSEQFF. The chain joins TRBV5-1 to TRBJ2-1; a weak D match, TRBD2 (6 bases). The CDR3 is 13 residues long. The V and J ends lost 1 base and 9 bases respectively, with 11 bases between them. Germline CDR1 and CDR2: SGHRS and YFSETQ.

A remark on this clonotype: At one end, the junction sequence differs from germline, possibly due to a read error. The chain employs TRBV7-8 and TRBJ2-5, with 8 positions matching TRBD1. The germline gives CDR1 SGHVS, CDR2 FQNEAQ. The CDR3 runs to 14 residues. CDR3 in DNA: TGTGCCAGCAGCACGGACAGGGAACAAGAGCCCCAGTACTTC. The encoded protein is CASSTDREQEPQYF.

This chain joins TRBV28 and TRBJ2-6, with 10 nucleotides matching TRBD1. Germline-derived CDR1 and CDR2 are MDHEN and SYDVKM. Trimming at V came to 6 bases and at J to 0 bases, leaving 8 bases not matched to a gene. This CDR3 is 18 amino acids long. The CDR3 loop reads CASRGGTGVSSGANVLTF. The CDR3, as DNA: TGTGCCAGCAGAGGAGGGACAGGGGTCAGCTCTGGGGCCAACGTCCTGACTTTC.

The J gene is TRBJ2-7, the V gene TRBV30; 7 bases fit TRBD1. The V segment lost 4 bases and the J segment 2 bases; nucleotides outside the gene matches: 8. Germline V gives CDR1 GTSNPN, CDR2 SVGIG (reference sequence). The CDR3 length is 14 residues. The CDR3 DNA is TGTGCCTGGACCGAGACAGGGACGACCTACGAGCAGTACTTC. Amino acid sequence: CAWTETGTTYEQYF.

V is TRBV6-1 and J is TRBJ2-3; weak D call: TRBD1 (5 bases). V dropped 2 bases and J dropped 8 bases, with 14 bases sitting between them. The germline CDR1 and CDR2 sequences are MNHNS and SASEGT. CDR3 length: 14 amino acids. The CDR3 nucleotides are TGTGCCAGCAGTGAACTGGGGCTCACGGCTACGCAGTATTTT. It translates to CASSELGLTATQYF.

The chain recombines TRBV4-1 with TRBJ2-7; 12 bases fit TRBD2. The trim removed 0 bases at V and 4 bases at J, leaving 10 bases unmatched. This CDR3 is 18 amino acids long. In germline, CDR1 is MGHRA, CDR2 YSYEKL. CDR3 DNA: TGCGCCAGCAGCCAAGAAGGTTGGCTAGCGGGGGGGCATTACGAGCAGTACTTC. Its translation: CASSQEGWLAGGHYEQYF.

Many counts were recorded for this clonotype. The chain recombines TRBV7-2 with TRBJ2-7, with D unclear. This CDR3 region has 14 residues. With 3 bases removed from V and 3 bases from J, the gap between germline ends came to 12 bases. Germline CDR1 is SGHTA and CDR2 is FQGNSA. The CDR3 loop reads CASSFYGFGYEQYF. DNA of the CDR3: TGTGCCAGCAGCTTCTATGGGTTCGGCTACGAGCAGTACTTC.

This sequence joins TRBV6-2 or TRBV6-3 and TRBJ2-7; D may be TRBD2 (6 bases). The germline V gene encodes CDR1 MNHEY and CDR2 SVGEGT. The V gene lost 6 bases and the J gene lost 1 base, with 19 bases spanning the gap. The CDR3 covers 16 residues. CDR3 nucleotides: TGTGCCAGCAGCTACAGTTCGGGACTCCTGTCCTACGAGCAGTACTTC. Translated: CASSYSSGLLSYEQYF.

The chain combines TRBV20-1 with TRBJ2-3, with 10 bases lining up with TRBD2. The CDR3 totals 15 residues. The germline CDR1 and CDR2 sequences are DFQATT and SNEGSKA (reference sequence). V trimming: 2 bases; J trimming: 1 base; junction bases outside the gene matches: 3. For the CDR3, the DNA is TGCAGTGCTAGACCCGGGACTAGCGGCACAGATACGCAGTATTTT. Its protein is CSARPGTSGTDTQYF.

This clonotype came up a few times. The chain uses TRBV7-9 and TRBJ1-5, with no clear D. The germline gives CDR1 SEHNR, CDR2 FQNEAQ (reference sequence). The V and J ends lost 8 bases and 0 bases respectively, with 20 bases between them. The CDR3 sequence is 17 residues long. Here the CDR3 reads CASRPGRAPYSNQPQHF. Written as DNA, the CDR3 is TGTGCCAGCCGCCCGGGGAGGGCCCCTTATAGCAATCAGCCCCAGCATTTT. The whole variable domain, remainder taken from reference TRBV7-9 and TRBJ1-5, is DTGVSQNPRHKITKRGQNVTFRCDPISEHNRLYWYRQTLGQGPEFLTYFQNEAQLEKSRLLSDRFSAERPKGSFSTLEIQRTEQGDSAMYLCASRPGRAPYSNQPQHFGDGTRLSIL.